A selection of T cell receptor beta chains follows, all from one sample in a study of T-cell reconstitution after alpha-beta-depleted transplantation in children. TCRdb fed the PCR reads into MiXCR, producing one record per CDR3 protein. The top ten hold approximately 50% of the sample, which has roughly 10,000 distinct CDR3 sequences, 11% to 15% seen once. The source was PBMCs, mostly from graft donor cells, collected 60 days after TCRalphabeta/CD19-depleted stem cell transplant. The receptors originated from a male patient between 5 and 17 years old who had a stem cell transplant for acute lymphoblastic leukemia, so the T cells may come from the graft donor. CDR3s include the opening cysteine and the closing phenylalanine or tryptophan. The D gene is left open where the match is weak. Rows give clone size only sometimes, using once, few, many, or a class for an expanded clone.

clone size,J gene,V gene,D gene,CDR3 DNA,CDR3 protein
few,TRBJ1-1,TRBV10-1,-,TGCGCCAGCAGTGAGTCCCCCCTGCGGACTGAAGCTTTCTTT,CASSESPLRTEAFF
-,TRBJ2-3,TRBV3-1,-,TGTGCCTGCTCCCAAGCCCCAGGATCCAGCGGAACCACAGATACGCAGTATTTT,CACSQAPGSSGTTDTQYF
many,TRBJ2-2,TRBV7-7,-,TGTGCCAGCAGCTTAAACACCAGAAGCACCGGGGAGCTGTTTTTT,CASSLNTRSTGELFF
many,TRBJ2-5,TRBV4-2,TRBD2,TGTGCCAGCAGCCAAGATGGTAAGCTAGCGGGAGGAGGGGAGACCCAGTACTTC,CASSQDGKLAGGGETQYF
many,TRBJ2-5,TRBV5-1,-,TGCGCCAGCAGCTTGGCCGTATACCAAGAGACCCAGTACTTC,CASSLAVYQETQYF
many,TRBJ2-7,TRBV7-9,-,TGTGCCAGCAGCTTAGCAGGCACCTGGAAGCAGTACTTC,CASSLAGTWKQYF
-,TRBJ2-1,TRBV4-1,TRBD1,TGCGCCAGCAGCCAAGCGGACAGGGGGCGCAATGAGCAGTTCTTC,CASSQADRGRNEQFF
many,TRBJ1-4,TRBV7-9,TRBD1,TGTGCCAGCAGCATAAGCGTTGAGACAGGGTTGGGAAAACTGTTTTTT,CASSISVETGLGKLFF
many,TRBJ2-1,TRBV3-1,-,TGTGCCAGCAGCAACCACCTGCGCACGGGCCCAAACAATGAGCAGTTCTTC,CASSNHLRTGPNNEQFF
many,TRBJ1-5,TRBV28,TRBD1,TGTGCCAGCATCACCGACAGGGGGGTTGGTCAGCCCCAGCATTTT,CASITDRGVGQPQHF
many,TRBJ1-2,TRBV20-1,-,TGCAGTGCTAGAGATCTCACTCGGCTTGGCTACACCTTC,CSARDLTRLGYTF
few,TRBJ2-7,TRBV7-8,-,TGTGCCAGCAGCTCAAAGTTGGACTACGAGCAGTACTTC,CASSSKLDYEQYF
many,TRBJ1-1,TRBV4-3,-,TGCGCCAGCAGCCAAGGGGCAGGGACTCAAGCTTTCTTT,CASSQGAGTQAFF
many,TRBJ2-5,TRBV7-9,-,TGTGCCAGCAGCTTGGGGGGACCCATTATCTTC,CASSLGGPIIF
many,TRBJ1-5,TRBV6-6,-,TGTGCCAGCAGTTATACGGGGGCTCAGCCCCAGCATTTT,CASSYTGAQPQHF
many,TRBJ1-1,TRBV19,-,TGTGCCAGCAGAGACCAGGGCACTGAAGCTTTCTTT,CASRDQGTEAFF
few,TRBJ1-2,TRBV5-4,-,TGTGCCAGCAGCTTAGGAGGTGGAGGCTACACCTTC,CASSLGGGGYTF
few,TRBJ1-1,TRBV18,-,TGTGCCAGCTCACCACCGAGAGGGGACATGTACACTGAAGCTTTCTTT,CASSPPRGDMYTEAFF
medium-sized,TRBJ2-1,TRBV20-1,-,TGCAGTGTTAGCGAACCGTCCTACAATGAGCAGTTCTTC,CSVSEPSYNEQFF
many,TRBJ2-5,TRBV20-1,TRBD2,TGCAGTGCTAGAGATTGGACTAGCGGGAGAGAGACCCAGTACTTC,CSARDWTSGRETQYF
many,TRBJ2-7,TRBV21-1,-,TGTGCCAGCAGCAAAGAGACAGGTCCCTACGAGCAGTACTTC,CASSKETGPYEQYF
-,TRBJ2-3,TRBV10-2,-,TGCGCCAGCAGTGAGTATGGGGGGAAGACAGATACGCAGTATTTT,CASSEYGGKTDTQYF
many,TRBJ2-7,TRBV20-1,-,TGCAGTGCCACCGGGACACCCTACGAGCAGTACTTC,CSATGTPYEQYF
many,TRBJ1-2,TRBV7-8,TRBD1,TGTGCCAGCAGCTTTGCGCCCGGGACAGGGGCTGGCTACACCTTC,CASSFAPGTGAGYTF
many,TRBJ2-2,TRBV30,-,TGTGCCTGGAGGTCCACCCTCTCCGGGGAGCTGTTTTTT,CAWRSTLSGELFF
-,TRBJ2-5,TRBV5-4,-,TGTGCCAGCAGCTTGACAGATATCCAAGAGACCCAGTACTTC,CASSLTDIQETQYF
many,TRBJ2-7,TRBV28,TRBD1,TGTGCCAGCAGGTTGCGACAGGGACCTAAGGAGGAGTACTTC,CASRLRQGPKEEYF
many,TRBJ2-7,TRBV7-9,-,TGTGCCAGCAGCTTTGGGGGAGACTTATACGAGCAGTACTTC,CASSFGGDLYEQYF
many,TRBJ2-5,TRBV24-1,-,TGTGCCACCAGTGATTTGACGGGGGGCATTTTTGAGACCCAGTACTTC,CATSDLTGGIFETQYF
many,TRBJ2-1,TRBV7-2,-,TGTGCCAGCAGCTTAGCACGTTTGAACAGGAAATACAATGAGCAGTTCTTC,CASSLARLNRKYNEQFF
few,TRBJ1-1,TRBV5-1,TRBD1,TGCGCCAGCAGTCCCGGGACAGAAATGAACACTGAAGCTTTCTTT,CASSPGTEMNTEAFF
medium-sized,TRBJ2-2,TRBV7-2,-,TGTGCCAGTGCTCGGGCCGGGGAGCTGTTTTTT,CASARAGELFF
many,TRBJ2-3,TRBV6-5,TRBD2,TGTGCCAGCACATCCGAAGGACTAGCGGCCACAGATACGCAGTATTTT,CASTSEGLAATDTQYF
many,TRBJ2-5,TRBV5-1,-,TGCGCCAGCAGCTTGAATCTTCTACAAGAGACCCAGTACTTC,CASSLNLLQETQYF
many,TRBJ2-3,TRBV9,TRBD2,TGTGCCAGCAGCGTAACAGGGCTAGCGGGAACAGATACGCAGTATTTT,CASSVTGLAGTDTQYF
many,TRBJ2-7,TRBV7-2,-,TGTGCCAGCAGCTTAGAAACGGGGGCCACATACGAGCAGTACTTC,CASSLETGATYEQYF
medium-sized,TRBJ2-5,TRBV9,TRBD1,TGTGCCAGCAGCCCGGGACAGGGGATTCGAGGGACCCAGTACTTC,CASSPGQGIRGTQYF
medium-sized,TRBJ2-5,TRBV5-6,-,TGTGCCAGCAGCTTGTCTGGGCGGGGGACCCAGTACTTC,CASSLSGRGTQYF
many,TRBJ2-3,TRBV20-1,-,TGCAGTGCTAGAGCCGCGTGGGGTACGCAGTATTTT,CSARAAWGTQYF
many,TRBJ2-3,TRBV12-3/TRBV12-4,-,TGTGCCAGCAGCCCCGTAGCTGGGGATACGCAGTATTTT,CASSPVAGDTQYF
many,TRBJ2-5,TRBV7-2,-,TGTGCCAGCAGCTCCTACAGGGAAGAGACCCAGTACTTC,CASSSYREETQYF
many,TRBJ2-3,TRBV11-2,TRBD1,TGTGCCAGCAGCTACAGGGGATCGCAGTATTTT,CASSYRGSQYF
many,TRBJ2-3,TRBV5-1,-,TGCGCCAGCAGCCAGGGGGGAGGTAACACAGATACGCAGTATTTT,CASSQGGGNTDTQYF